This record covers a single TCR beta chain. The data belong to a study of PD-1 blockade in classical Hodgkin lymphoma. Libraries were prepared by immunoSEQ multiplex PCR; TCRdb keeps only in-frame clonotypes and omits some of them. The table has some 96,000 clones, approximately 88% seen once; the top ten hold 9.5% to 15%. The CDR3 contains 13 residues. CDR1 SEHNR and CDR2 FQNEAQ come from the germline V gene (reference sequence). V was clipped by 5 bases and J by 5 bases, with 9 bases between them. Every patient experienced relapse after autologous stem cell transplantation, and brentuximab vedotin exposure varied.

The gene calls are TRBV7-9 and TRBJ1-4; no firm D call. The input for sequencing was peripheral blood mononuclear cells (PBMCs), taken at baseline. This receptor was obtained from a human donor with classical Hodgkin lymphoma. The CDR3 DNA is TGTGCCAGCAGCGGCCTGAGGAATGAAAAACTGTTTTTT. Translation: CASSGLRNEKLFF.